The text below deals with one TCR beta chain. Its cognate antigen is unknown. The data derive from a study of PD-1 blockade in classical Hodgkin lymphoma. Time point described: cycle 4 day 1 (C4D1), after 6 weeks of nivolumab. Patients all relapsed after autologous stem cell transplantation, and there was variation in brentuximab vedotin exposure. The CDR3 consists of 13 residues. CDR1 and CDR2 from the germline V gene are SGHAT and FQNNGV. Trimming removed 3 bases at V and 3 bases at J, with 8 bases between. Sequencing used immunoSEQ multiplex PCR; TCRdb keeps in-frame clones, though not all of them. The repertoire holds roughly 100,000 clones, with around 80% as singletons. Findings and caveats of the study: Nothing has yet pinned down what causes the repertoire differences, possibly disease activity or prior therapy.

The chain is built from TRBV11-2 and TRBJ1-1; maybe TRBD1 (6 bases). The source was peripheral blood mononuclear cells (PBMCs), collected before the fourth cycle of nivolumab. This clonotype originated in a human donor with classical Hodgkin lymphoma. The CDR3 reads CASSFTGYTEAFF. The CDR3 DNA reads TGTGCCAGCAGCTTTACAGGGTACACTGAAGCTTTCTTT.